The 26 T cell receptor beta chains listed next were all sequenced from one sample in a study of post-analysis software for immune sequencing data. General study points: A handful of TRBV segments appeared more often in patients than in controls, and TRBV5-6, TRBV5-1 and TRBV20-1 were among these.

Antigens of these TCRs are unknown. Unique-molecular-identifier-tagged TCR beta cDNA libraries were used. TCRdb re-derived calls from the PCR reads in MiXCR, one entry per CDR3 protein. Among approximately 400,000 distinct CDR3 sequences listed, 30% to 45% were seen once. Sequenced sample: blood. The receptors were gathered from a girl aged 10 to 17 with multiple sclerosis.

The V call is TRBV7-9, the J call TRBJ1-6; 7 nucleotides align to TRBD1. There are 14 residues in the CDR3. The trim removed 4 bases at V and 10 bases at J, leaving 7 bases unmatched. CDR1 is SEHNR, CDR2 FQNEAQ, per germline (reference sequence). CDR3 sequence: CASSSGTDYSPLHF. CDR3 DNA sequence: TGTGCCAGCAGCTCCGGGACAGATTACTCACCCCTCCACTTT.

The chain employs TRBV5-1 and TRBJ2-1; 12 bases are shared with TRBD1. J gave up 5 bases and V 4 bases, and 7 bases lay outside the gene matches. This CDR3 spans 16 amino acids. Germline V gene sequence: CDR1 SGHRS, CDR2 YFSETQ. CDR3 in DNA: TGCGCCAGCAGCCCGGGGACAGGGGGCGCCCACAATGAGCAGTTCTTC. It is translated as CASSPGTGGAHNEQFF.

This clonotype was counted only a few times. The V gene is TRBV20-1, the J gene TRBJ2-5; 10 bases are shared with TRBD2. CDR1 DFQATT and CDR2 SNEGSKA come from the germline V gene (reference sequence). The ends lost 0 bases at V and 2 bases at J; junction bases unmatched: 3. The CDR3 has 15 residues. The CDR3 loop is CSARDPSGGQETQYF. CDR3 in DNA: TGCAGTGCTAGAGATCCTAGCGGGGGACAAGAGACCCAGTACTTC.

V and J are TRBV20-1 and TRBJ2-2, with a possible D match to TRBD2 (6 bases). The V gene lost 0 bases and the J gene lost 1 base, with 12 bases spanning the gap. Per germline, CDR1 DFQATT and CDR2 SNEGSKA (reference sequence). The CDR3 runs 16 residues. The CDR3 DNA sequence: TGCAGTGCTAGAGATACTGGCGGGGTGAACACCGGGGAGCTGTTTTTT. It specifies CSARDTGGVNTGELFF.

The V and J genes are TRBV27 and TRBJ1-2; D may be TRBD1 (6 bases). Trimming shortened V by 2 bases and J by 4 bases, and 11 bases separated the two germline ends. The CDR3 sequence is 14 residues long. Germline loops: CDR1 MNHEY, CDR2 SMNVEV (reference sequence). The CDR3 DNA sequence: TGTGCCAGCAGTTTAAGGGCAGGGGTCTATGGCTACACCTTC. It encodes CASSLRAGVYGYTF.

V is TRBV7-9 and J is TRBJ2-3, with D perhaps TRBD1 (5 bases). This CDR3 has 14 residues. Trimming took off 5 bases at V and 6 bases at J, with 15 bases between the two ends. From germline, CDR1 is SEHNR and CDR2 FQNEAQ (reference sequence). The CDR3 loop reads CASSGEGEEDTQYF. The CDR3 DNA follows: TGTGCCAGCAGCGGCGAAGGGGAAGAGGATACGCAGTATTTT.

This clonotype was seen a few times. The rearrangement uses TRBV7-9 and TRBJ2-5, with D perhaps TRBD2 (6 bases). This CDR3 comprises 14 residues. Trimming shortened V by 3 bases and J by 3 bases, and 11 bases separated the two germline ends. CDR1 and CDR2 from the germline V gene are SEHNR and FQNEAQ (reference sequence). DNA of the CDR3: TGTGCCAGCAGCTTGGAACTAGCTAAAGAGACCCAGTACTTC. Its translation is CASSLELAKETQYF.

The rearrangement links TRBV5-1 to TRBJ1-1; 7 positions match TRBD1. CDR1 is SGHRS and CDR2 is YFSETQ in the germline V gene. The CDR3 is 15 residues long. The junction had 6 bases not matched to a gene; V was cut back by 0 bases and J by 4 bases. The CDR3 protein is CASSLAGGRSTEAFF. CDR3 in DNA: TGCGCCAGCAGCTTGGCAGGGGGAAGAAGCACTGAAGCTTTCTTT.

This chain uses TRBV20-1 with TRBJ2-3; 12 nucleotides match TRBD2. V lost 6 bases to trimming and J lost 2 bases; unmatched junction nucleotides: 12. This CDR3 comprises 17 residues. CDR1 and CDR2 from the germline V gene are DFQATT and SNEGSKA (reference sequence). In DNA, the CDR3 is TGCAGTGCAGACACTAGCGGGGGGTTTTCATTCACAGATACGCAGTATTTT. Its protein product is CSADTSGGFSFTDTQYF.

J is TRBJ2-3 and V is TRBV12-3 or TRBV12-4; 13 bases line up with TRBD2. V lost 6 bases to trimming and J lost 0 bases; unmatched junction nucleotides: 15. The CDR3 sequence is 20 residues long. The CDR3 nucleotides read TGTGCCAGCAGCCTTTACGAGACTAGCGGGGGGCGGAAAAGCACAGATACGCAGTATTTT. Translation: CASSLYETSGGRKSTDTQYF.

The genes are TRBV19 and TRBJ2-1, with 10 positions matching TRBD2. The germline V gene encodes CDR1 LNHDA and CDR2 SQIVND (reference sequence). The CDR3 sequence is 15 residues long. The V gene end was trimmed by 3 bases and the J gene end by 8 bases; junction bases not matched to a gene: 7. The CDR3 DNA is TGTGCCAGTAGTATCCAGCGGGGGGGCTTAGATGAGCAGTTCTTC. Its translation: CASSIQRGGLDEQFF. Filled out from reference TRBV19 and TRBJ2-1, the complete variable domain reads DGGITQSPKYLFRKEGQNVTLSCEQNLNHDAMYWYRQDPGQGLRLIYYSQIVNDFQKGDIAEGYSVSREKKESFPLTVTSAQKNPTAFYLCASSIQRGGLDEQFFGPGTRLTVL.

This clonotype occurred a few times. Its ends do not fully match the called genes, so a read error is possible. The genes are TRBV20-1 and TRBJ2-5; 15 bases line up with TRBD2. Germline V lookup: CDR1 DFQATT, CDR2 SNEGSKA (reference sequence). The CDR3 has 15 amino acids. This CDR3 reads CSAWTSGGASEAQYF. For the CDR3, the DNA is TGCAGTGCTTGGACTAGCGGGGGGGCCTCAGAGGCCCAGTACTTC.

The CDR3 DNA follows: TGTGCCACCAGCAGAGATCCGGACAGTCTCTCCTACGAGCAGTACTTC. Translation gives CATSRDPDSLSYEQYF. The chain is built from TRBV15 and TRBJ2-7; the D gene is possibly TRBD1 (6 bases). The CDR3 covers 16 residues. With 0 bases removed from V and 0 bases from J, the gap between germline ends came to 12 bases. CDR1 is LNHNV and CDR2 is YYDKDF in the germline V gene (reference sequence).

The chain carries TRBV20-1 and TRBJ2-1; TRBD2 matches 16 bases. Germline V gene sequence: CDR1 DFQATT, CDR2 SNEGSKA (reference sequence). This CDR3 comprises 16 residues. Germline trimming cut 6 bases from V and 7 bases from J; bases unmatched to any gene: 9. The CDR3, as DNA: TGCAGTGCCTTTGGGACTAGCGGGGGGGCCCGGAATGAGCAGTTCTTC. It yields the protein CSAFGTSGGARNEQFF.

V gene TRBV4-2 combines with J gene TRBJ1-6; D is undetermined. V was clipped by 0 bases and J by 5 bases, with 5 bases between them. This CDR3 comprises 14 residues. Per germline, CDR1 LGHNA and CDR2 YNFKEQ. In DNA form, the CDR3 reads TGTGCCAGCAGCCAAGATAACCATAATTCACCCCTCCACTTT. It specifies CASSQDNHNSPLHF.

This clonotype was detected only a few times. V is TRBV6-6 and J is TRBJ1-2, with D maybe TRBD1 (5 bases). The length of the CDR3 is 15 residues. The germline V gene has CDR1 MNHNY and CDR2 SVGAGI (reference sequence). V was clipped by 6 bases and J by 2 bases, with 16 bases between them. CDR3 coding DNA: TGTGCCAGCAGCTCCTCGGGGGTTACAAACTATGGCTACACCTTC. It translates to CASSSSGVTNYGYTF.

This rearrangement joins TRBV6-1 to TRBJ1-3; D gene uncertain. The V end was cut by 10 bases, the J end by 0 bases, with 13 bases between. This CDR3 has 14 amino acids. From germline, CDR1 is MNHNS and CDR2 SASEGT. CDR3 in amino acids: CAIRRSSSGNTIYF. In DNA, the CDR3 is TGTGCCATCCGCCGCAGCAGCTCTGGAAACACCATATATTTT.

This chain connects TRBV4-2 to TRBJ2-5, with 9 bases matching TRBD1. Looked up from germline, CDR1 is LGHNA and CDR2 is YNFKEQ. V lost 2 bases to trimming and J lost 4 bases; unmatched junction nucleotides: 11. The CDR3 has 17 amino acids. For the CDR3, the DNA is TGTGCCAGCAGCCAACAACTTTCGGGACAGGGAGGAGAGACCCAGTACTTC. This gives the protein CASSQQLSGQGGETQYF.

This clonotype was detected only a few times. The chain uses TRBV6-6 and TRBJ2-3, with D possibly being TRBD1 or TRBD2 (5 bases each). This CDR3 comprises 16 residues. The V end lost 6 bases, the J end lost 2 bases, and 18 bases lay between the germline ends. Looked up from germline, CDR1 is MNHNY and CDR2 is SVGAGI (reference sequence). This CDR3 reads CASSPRRDGLTDTQYF. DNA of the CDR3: TGTGCCAGCAGCCCCCGCAGGGACGGACTCACAGATACGCAGTATTTT.

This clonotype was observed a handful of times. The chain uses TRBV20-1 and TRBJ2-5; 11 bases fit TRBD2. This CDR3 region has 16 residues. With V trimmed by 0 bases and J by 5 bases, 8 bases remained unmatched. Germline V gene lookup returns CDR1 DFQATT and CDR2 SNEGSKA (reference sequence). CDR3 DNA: TGCAGTGCTAGAGATACTAGCGGGGGCCTCCGGGAGACCCAGTACTTC. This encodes CSARDTSGGLRETQYF.

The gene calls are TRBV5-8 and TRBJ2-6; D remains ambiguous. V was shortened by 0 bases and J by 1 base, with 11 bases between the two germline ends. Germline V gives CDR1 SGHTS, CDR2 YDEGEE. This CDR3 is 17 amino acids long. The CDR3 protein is CASSLDGQSSGANVLTF. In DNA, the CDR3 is TGTGCCAGCAGCTTGGACGGGCAAAGTTCTGGGGCCAACGTCCTGACTTTC.

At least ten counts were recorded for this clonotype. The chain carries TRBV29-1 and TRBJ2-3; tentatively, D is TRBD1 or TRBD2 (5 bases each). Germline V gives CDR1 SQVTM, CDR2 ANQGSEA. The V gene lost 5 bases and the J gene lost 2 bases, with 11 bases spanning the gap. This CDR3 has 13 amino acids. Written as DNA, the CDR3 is TGCAGCGTTTGGGGCGGACTCACAGATACGCAGTATTTT. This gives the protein CSVWGGLTDTQYF.

In DNA, the CDR3 is TGCGCCAGTACGGAAAAGGTCAGGGGGGGGTCCTCCTACGAGCAGTACTTC. Translated: CASTEKVRGGSSYEQYF. The gene calls are TRBV10-2 and TRBJ2-7, with D perhaps being TRBD1 or TRBD2 (7 bases each). V shed 9 bases and J shed 0 bases, with 24 bases lying between them. Looked up from germline, CDR1 is WSHSY and CDR2 is SAAADI. CDR3 length equals 17 residues.

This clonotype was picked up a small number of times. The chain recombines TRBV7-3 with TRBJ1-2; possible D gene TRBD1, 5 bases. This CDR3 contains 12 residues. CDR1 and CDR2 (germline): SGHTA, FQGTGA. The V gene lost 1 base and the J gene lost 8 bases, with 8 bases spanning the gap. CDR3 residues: CASSLRGDGYTF. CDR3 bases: TGTGCCAGCAGCTTAAGGGGGGACGGCTACACCTTC.

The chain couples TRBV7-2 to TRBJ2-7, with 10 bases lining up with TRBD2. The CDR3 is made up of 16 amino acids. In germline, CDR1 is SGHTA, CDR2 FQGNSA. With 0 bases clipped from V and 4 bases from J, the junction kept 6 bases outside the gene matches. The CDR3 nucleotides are TGTGCCAGCAGCTTAGCAGCTCTAGCGGGGGTTTACGAGCAGTACTTC. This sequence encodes CASSLAALAGVYEQYF. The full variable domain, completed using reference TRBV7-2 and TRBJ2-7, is GAGVSQSPSNKVTEKGKDVELRCDPISGHTALYWYRQSLGQGLEFLIYFQGNSAPDKSGLPSDRFSAERTGGSVSTLTIQRTQQEDSAVYLCASSLAALAGVYEQYFGPGTRLTVT.

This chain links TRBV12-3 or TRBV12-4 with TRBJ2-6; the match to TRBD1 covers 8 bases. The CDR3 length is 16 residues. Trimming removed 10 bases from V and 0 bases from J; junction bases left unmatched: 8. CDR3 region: CATPSTGVSGANVLTF. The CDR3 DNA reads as TGTGCCACCCCCTCGACAGGGGTCTCTGGGGCCAACGTCCTGACTTTC.